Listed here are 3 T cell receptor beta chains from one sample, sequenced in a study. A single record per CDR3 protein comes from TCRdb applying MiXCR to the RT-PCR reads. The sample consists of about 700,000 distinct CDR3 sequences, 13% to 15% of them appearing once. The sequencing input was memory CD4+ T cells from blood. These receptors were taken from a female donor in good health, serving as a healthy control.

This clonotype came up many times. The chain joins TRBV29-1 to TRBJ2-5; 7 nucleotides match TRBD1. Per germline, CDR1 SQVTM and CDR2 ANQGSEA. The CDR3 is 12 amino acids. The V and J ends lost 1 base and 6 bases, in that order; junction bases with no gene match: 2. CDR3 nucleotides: TGCAGCGTTGAAGGACAGGGAAAGACCCAGTACTTC. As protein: CSVEGQGKTQYF.

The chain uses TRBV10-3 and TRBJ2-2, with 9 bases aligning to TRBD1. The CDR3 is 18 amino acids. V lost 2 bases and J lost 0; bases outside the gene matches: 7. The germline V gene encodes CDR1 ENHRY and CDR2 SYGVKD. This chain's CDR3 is CAISEPTGGRSNTGELFF. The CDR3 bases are TGTGCCATCAGTGAGCCAACAGGGGGCCGATCGAACACCGGGGAGCTGTTTTTT.

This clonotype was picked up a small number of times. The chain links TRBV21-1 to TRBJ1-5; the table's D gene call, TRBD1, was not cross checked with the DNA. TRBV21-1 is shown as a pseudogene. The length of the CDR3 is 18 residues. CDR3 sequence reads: CASSLKTRDRPSNQPQHF. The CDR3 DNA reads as TGTGCCAGCAGCTTAAAAACCCGGGACAGACCTAGCAATCAGCCCCAGCATTTT.